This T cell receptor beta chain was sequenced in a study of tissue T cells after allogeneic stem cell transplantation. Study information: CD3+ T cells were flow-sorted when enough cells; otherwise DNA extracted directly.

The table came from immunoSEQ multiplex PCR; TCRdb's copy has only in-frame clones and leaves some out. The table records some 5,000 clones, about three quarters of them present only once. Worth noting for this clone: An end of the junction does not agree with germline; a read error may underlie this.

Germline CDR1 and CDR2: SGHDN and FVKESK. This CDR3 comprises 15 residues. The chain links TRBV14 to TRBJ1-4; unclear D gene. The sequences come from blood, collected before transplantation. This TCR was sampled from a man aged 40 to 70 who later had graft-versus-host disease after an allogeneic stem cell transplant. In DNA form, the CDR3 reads TGTGCCAGCAGTCAAGCGCGGGAACCGGTGGAAAAACTGTTTTTT. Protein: CASSQAREPVEKLFF.